This T cell receptor (beta chain) was identified in a study of beta chain features in type 1 diabetes. Based on CD45RO/CCR7/CD25/CD127/CD95/CD27, CD4+ regulatory, stem cell-like memory, naive and central memory cells were sorted. The germline V gene has CDR1 SEHNR and CDR2 FQNEAQ (reference sequence). The CDR3 covers 15 residues. The ends were cut back, 1 base at V and 1 base at J, with 10 bases in the middle. TCRB transcripts that were expressed got sequenced, as all of the isolated RNA had been reverse transcribed. TCRdb keeps only in-frame clones here, not all; method: immunoSEQ multiplex PCR. The top ten clones hold 0.044% of a sample with some 360,000 clones, around 19% of them seen once.

The rearrangement uses TRBV7-9 and TRBJ1-1; D is unresolved. Sequences were obtained from naive CD4+ T cells from blood. The source is a woman in her late teens or twenties in good health. The CDR3: CASSLVPGKNTEAFF. The CDR3 nucleotides read TGTGCCAGCAGCTTAGTCCCGGGGAAGAACACTGAAGCTTTCTTT.